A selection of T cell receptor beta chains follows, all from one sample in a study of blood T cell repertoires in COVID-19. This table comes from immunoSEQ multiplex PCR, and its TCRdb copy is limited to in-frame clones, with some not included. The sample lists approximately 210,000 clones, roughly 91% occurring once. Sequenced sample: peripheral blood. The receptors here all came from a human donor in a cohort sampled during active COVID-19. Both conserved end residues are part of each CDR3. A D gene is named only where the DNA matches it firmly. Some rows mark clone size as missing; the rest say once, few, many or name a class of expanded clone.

CDR3 DNA: TGTGCCAGCAGCCGCAAGACAGGGAAGTACGTTTATGGCTACACCTTC
CDR3 protein: CASSRKTGKYVYGYTF
clone size: .
V gene: TRBV3-1/TRBV3-2
J gene: TRBJ1-2
D gene: TRBD1

CDR3 DNA: TGTGCCAGCAGCGTAGCGGGAGGGCCCTACAATGAGCAGTTCTTC
CDR3 protein: CASSVAGGPYNEQFF
clone size: .
V gene: TRBV5-6
J gene: TRBJ2-1
D gene: TRBD2

CDR3 DNA: TGTGCCTGGAGTGTAGGGGCAGGTGAGCAGTTCTTC
CDR3 protein: CAWSVGAGEQFF
clone size: .
V gene: TRBV30
J gene: TRBJ2-1
D gene: .

CDR3 DNA: TGTGCCAGCAGCTTCCTAACAGGGGACCAAGAGACCCAGTACTTC
CDR3 protein: CASSFLTGDQETQYF
clone size: .
V gene: TRBV7-9
J gene: TRBJ2-5
D gene: TRBD1

CDR3 DNA: TGTGCCAGCAGTCCAGGGCACGAGCAGTACTTC
CDR3 protein: CASSPGHEQYF
clone size: few
V gene: TRBV12-3/TRBV12-4
J gene: TRBJ2-7
D gene: .

CDR3 DNA: TGTGCCAGCAGTCCAGGGAGGGACTCTGGAAACACCATATATTTT
CDR3 protein: CASSPGRDSGNTIYF
clone size: once
V gene: TRBV4-2
J gene: TRBJ1-3
D gene: .

CDR3 DNA: TGTGCCAGTAGTATCTCGCAGGGGGCCGGGGAGCTGTTTTTT
CDR3 protein: CASSISQGAGELFF
clone size: .
V gene: TRBV19
J gene: TRBJ2-2
D gene: TRBD1

CDR3 DNA: TGTGCCAGCAGCCAAGGGGCTCCGGGGGGTAATTCACCCCTCCACTTT
CDR3 protein: CASSQGAPGGNSPLHF
clone size: .
V gene: TRBV3-1/TRBV3-2
J gene: TRBJ1-6
D gene: .

CDR3 DNA: TGTGCCAGCAGCTCCCTCGACAGGAGAGAGACCCAGTACTTC
CDR3 protein: CASSSLDRRETQYF
clone size: .
V gene: TRBV7-6
J gene: TRBJ2-5
D gene: .

CDR3 DNA: TGTGCCAGCAGTTTACAAAAGGGGGCTGGCTACACCTTC
CDR3 protein: CASSLQKGAGYTF
clone size: once
V gene: TRBV12-3/TRBV12-4
J gene: TRBJ1-2
D gene: TRBD1

CDR3 DNA: TGTGCCAGCACCCCGAAAGGAGAAGCCAAAAACATTCAGTACTTC
CDR3 protein: CASTPKGEAKNIQYF
clone size: .
V gene: TRBV6-2/TRBV6-3
J gene: TRBJ2-4
D gene: .

CDR3 DNA: TGCGCCAGCAGCCAACGCTCCGGGGTCTCCTACGAGCAGTACTTC
CDR3 protein: CASSQRSGVSYEQYF
clone size: .
V gene: TRBV4-1
J gene: TRBJ2-7
D gene: .

CDR3 DNA: TGTGCCAGCAGTCCCGGGACAGGGAGTGGCTACACCTTC
CDR3 protein: CASSPGTGSGYTF
clone size: .
V gene: TRBV12-3/TRBV12-4
J gene: TRBJ1-2
D gene: TRBD1

CDR3 DNA: TGCGCCAGCAGCCAAGATCTTAGAAACACCATATATTTT
CDR3 protein: CASSQDLRNTIYF
clone size: .
V gene: TRBV4-3
J gene: TRBJ1-3
D gene: .

CDR3 DNA: TGTGCCACCAGCAGAGAAAGGGGTTACACTGAAGCTTTCTTT
CDR3 protein: CATSRERGYTEAFF
clone size: .
V gene: TRBV15
J gene: TRBJ1-1
D gene: .

CDR3 DNA: TGCGCCAGCCGTACAGGGGCGATGGGCTATGGCTACACCTTC
CDR3 protein: CASRTGAMGYGYTF
clone size: .
V gene: TRBV5-1
J gene: TRBJ1-2
D gene: TRBD1

CDR3 DNA: TGTGCCAGCAGCTTAGCCCTGGGACTAGCGAAGCCAGAGACCCAGTACTTC
CDR3 protein: CASSLALGLAKPETQYF
clone size: .
V gene: TRBV7-9
J gene: TRBJ2-5
D gene: TRBD2

CDR3 DNA: TGTGCCAGCAGTTTAGGAACAGGGGCCGCTGAAGCTTTCTTT
CDR3 protein: CASSLGTGAAEAFF
clone size: .
V gene: TRBV27
J gene: TRBJ1-1
D gene: TRBD1

CDR3 DNA: TGTGCCAGCAGCTTAAGCACCTATAATTCACCCCTCCACTTT
CDR3 protein: CASSLSTYNSPLHF
clone size: .
V gene: TRBV7-2
J gene: TRBJ1-6
D gene: .

CDR3 DNA: TGTGCCAGCAGCCGACAGGACAGCAACTATGGCTACACCTTC
CDR3 protein: CASSRQDSNYGYTF
clone size: many
V gene: TRBV13
J gene: TRBJ1-2
D gene: .